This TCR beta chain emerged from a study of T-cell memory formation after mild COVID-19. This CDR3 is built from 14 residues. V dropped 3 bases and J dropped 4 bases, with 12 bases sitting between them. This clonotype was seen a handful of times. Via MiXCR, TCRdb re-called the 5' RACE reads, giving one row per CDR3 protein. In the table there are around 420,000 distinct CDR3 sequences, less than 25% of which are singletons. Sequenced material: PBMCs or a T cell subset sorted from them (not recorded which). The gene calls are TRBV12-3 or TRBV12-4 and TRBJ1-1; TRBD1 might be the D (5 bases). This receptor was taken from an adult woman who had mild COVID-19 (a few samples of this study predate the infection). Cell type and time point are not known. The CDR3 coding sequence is TGTGCCAGCAGTTTCCAGGGTTCTGCCACTGAAGCTTTCTTT. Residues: CASSFQGSATEAFF.